Below are 10 T cell receptor beta chains sequenced from a single sample in a study of cytomegalovirus exposure and HLA in healthy donors. Clones were sequenced by immunoSEQ multiplex PCR, and TCRdb holds only the in-frame ones, with some missing. The sample has about 79,000 clones; under 95% are singletons. The specimen was PBMCs. The origin of the receptors is a woman under 40 in good health and CMV-seronegative.

For the CDR3, the DNA is TGTGCCAGCTCACCATATACTGGAGGCACAGATACGCAGTATTTT. It translates to CASSPYTGGTDTQYF. The V call is TRBV18, the J call TRBJ2-3, with unresolved D. The CDR3 length is 15 residues. V dropped 2 bases and J dropped 1 base, with 10 bases sitting between them. From germline, CDR1 is KGHSH and CDR2 LQKENI.

The chain uses TRBV19 and TRBJ2-1, with 7 positions matching TRBD2. Trimming cost V 5 bases and J 2 bases; bases outside gene matches: 9. CDR3 length: 16 residues. Germline V gene sequence: CDR1 LNHDA, CDR2 SQIVND (reference sequence). The CDR3 DNA reads as TGTGCCAGTAGTGTTTACCGGGACTACCCCTACAATGAGCAGTTCTTC. As protein: CASSVYRDYPYNEQFF.

The genes are TRBV18 and TRBJ2-7; 9 bases match TRBD1. This CDR3 comprises 16 residues. Germline CDR1 KGHSH, CDR2 LQKENI. The ends lost 3 bases at V and 1 base at J; junction bases unmatched: 7. The CDR3 DNA follows: TGTGCCAGCTCACCGCCTCGGACAGGGGTTTCCTACGAGCAGTACTTC. Protein sequence: CASSPPRTGVSYEQYF.

The chain links TRBV2 to TRBJ2-2; the D is unclear. Trimming removed 7 bases from V and 0 bases from J, with 12 bases in between. CDR1 is SNHLY, CDR2 FYNNEI, per germline. The CDR3 spans 15 residues. This CDR3 is CASKDTGANTGELFF. The CDR3, as DNA: TGTGCCAGCAAAGACACCGGCGCGAACACCGGGGAGCTGTTTTTT.

This rearrangement joins TRBV7-9 to TRBJ1-2; 7 bases match TRBD1. Germline V CDR1 and CDR2: SEHNR, FQNEAQ (reference sequence). V was pared by 6 bases and J by 8 bases, with 9 bases of the junction left unmatched. There are 13 residues in the CDR3. CDR3 DNA: TGTGCCAGCAGGTATTTACAGGGGAACGGCTACACCTTC. Its protein is CASRYLQGNGYTF.

The CDR3 coding sequence is TGTGCCAGTAGTATCAATCAGGTGAACACTGAAGCTTTCTTT. As protein: CASSINQVNTEAFF. The chain carries TRBV19 and TRBJ1-1; D gene uncertain. Germline V gene data show CDR1 as LNHDA and CDR2 as SQIVND (reference sequence). This CDR3 spans 14 amino acids. Trimming took 3 bases from V and 0 from J, leaving 8 bases between them.

The V gene is TRBV7-2, the J gene TRBJ2-7; D is undetermined. With 2 bases removed from V and 2 bases from J, the gap between germline ends came to 13 bases. The CDR3 is 15 amino acids. Germline V gene data show CDR1 as SGHTA and CDR2 as FQGNSA. This CDR3 reads CASSLPNIRAYEQYF. The CDR3 DNA follows: TGTGCCAGCAGCTTACCCAATATCCGAGCCTACGAGCAGTACTTC.

The CDR3 region is CASSARDRGNQPQHF. In nucleotides, the CDR3 is TGTGCCAGTAGTGCCCGGGACAGGGGCAATCAGCCCCAGCATTTT. The chain combines TRBV19 with TRBJ1-5, with 9 bases aligning to TRBD1. This CDR3 contains 15 residues. Germline CDR1 and CDR2: LNHDA and SQIVND (reference sequence). V shed 5 bases, J shed 2 bases, and the junction held 4 bases outside the gene matches.

V is TRBV5-5 and J is TRBJ2-7; a possible D gene is TRBD2 (6 bases). Germline V gives CDR1 SGHKS, CDR2 YYEKEE (reference sequence). Trimming took off 2 bases at V and 3 bases at J, with 15 bases between the two ends. This CDR3 spans 15 amino acids. CDR3 loop: CASSLAPLADYEQYF. The CDR3 DNA reads as TGTGCCAGCAGCTTAGCGCCACTAGCTGACTACGAGCAGTACTTC.

This chain uses TRBV9 with TRBJ1-5, with a tentative D call TRBD1 (6 bases). The CDR3 extends over 15 amino acids. Trimming pared 1 base from V and 1 base from J, leaving 9 bases between. Germline V gene data show CDR1 as SGDLS and CDR2 as YYNGEE. The CDR3 region is CASSVTGSSNQPQHF. The CDR3 nucleotides are TGTGCCAGCAGCGTAACAGGGTCGAGCAATCAGCCCCAGCATTTT.